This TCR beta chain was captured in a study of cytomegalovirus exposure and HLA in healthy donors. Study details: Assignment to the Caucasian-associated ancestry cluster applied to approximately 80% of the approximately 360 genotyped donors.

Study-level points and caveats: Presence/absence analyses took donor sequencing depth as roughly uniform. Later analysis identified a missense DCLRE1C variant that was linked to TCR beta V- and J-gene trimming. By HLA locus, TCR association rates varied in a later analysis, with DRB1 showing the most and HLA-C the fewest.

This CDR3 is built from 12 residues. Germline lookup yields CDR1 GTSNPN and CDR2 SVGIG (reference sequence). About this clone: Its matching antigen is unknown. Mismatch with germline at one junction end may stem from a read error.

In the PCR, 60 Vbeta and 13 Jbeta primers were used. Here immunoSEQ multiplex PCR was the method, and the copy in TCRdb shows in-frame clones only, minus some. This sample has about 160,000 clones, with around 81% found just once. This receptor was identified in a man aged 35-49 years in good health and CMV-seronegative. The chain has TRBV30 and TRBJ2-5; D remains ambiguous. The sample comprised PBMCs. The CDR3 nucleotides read TGTGCCTGGAATGACGCTCAAGAGGCCCAGTACTTC. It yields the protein CAWNDAQEAQYF.